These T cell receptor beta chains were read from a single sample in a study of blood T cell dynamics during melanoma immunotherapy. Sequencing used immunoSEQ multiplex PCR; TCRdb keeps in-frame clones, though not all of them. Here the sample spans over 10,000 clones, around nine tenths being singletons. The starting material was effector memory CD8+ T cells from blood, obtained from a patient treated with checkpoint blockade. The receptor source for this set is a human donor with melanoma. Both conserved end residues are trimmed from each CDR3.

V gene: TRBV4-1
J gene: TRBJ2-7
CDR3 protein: ASSRTVSYEQY

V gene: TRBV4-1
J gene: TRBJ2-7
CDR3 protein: ASSQEHSSYEQY

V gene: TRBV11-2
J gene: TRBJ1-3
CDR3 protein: ASSLAGANTIY

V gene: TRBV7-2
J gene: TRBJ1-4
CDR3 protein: ASSLALAANEKLF

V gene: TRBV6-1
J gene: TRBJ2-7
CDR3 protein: ASSIRLAEYEQY

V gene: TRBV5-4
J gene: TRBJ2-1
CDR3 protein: ASSSLAGGPQYNEQF

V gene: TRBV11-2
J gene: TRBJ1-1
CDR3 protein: ASSPLMNTEAF

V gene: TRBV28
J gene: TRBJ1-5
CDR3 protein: ASILRGSQPQH

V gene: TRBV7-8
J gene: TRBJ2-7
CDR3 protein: ASSLGYTSGTVSSYEQY

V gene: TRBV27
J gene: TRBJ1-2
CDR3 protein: ASSSQGDYGYT

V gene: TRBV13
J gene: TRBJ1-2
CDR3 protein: ASSWEAGRDGYT

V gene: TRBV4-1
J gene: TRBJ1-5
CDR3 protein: ASSHKQGGQPQH

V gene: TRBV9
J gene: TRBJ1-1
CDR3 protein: ASSKTIRDPQMNTEAF

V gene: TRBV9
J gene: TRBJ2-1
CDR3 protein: ASTPQGVGVEQF

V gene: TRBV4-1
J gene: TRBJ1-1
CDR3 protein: ASSFRGHTEAF

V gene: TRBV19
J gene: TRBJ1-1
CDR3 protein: ASSIGQGLNTEAF

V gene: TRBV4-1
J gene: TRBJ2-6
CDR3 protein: ASSLGSSGANVLT

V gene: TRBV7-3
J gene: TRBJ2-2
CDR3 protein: ASSSPTGELF

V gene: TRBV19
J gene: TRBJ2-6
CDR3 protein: ASSVSPRGANVLT

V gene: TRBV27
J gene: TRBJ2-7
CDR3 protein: ASSSNLRSYEQY

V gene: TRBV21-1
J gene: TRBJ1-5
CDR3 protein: ARASRQGALSNQPQH

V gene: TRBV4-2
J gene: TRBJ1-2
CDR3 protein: ASSPPSGRFYGYT

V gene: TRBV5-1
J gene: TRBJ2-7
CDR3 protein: ASSLEGTGGLFSYEQY

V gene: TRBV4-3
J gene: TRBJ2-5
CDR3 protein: ASSPNLFPSSGRGETQY

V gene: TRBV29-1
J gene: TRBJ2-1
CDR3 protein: SVGGGPSDEQF

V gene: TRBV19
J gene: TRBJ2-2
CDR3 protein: ASSRDPTGELF

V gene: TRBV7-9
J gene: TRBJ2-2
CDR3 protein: ASSYGQAGNTGELF

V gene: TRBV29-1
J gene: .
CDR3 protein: SVALNYEQY

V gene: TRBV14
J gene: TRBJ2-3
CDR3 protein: ASSPRRTSSTDTQY